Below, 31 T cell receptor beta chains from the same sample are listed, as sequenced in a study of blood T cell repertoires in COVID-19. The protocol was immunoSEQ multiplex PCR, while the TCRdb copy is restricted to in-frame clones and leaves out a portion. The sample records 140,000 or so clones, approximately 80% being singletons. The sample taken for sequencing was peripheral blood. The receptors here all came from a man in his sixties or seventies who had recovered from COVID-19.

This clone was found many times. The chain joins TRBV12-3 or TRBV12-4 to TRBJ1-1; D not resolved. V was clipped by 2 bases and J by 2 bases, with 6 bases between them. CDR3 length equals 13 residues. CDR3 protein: CASSLYINTEAFF. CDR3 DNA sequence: TGTGCCAGCAGTTTATACATCAACACTGAAGCTTTCTTT.

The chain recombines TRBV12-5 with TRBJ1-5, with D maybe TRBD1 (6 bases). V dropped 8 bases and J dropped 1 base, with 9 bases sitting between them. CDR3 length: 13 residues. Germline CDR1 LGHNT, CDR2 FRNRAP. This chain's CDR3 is CASTQGSNQPQHF. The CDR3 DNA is TGTGCTAGTACACAGGGCAGCAATCAGCCCCAGCATTTT. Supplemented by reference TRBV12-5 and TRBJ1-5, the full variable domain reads DARVTQTPRHKVTEMGQEVTMRCQPILGHNTVFWYRQTMMQGLELLAYFRNRAPLDDSGMPKDRFSAEMPDATLATLKIQPSEPRDSAVYFCASTQGSNQPQHFGDGTRLSIL.

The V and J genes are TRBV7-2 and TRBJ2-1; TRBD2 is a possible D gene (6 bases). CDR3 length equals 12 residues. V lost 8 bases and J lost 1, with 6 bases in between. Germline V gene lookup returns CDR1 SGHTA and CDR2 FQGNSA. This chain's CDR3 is CASAGSYNEQFF. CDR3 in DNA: TGTGCCAGCGCGGGGTCCTACAATGAGCAGTTCTTC.

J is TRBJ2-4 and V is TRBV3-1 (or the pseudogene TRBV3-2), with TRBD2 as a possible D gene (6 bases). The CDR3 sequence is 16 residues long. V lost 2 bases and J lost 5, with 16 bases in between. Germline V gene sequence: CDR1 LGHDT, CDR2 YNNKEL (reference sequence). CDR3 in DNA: TGTGCCAGCAGCCAACCTAGCGTTAAATACCAAAACATTCAGTACTTC. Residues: CASSQPSVKYQNIQYF.

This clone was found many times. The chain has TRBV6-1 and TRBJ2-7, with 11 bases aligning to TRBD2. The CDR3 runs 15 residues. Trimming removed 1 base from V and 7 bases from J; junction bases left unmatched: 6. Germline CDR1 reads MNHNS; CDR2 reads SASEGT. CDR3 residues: CASSEVAGGPGEQYF. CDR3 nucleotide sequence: TGTGCCAGCAGTGAAGTAGCGGGAGGGCCAGGGGAGCAGTACTTC.

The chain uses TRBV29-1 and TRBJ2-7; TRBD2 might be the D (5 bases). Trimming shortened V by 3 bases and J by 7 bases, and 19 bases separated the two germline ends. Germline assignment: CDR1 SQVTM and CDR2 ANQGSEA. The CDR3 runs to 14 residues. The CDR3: CSVEVWESFSEQYF. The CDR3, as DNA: TGCAGCGTTGAGGTATGGGAGTCCTTTTCGGAGCAGTACTTC.

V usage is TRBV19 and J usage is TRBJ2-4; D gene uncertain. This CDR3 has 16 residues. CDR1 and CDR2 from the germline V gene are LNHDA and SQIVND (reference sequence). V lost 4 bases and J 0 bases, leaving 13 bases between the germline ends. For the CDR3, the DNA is TGTGCCAGTAGTACCGAAGAGGCTCGAGCCAAAAACATTCAGTACTTC. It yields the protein CASSTEEARAKNIQYF.

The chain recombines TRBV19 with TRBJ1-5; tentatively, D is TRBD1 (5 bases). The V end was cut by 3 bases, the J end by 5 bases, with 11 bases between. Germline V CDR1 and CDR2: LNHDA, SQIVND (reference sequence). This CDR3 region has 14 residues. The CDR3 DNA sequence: TGTGCCAGTAGTATCGTCCGGGGGGATCAGCCCCAGCATTTT. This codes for CASSIVRGDQPQHF.

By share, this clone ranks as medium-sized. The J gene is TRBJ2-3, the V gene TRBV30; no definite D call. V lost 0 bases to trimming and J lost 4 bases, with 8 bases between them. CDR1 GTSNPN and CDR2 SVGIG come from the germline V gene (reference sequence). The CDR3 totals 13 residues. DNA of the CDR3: TGTGCCTGGAGTGTATCCCTCGCAGATACGCAGTATTTT. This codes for CAWSVSLADTQYF.

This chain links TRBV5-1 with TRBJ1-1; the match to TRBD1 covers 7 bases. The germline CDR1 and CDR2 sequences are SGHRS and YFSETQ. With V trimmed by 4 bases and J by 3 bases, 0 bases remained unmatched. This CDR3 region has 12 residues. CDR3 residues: CASSTGDTEAFF. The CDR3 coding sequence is TGCGCCAGCAGCACAGGGGACACTGAAGCTTTCTTT.

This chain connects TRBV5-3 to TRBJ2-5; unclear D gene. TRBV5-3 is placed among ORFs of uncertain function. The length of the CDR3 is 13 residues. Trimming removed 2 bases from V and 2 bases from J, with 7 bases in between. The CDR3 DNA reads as TGTGCCAGAAGCTTCCCGTTACAAGAGACCCAGTACTTC. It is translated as CARSFPLQETQYF.

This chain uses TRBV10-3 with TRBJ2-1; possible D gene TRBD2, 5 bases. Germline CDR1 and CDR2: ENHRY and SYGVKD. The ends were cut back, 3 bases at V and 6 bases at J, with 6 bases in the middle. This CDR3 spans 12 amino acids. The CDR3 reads CAISDGGNEQFF. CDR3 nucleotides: TGTGCCATCAGTGACGGAGGCAATGAGCAGTTCTTC.

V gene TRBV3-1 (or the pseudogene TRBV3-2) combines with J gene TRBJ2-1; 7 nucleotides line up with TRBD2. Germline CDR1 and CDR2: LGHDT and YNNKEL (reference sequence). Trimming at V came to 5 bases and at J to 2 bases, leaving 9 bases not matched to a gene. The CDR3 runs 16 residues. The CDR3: CASSRGPAGPYNEQFF. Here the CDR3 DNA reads TGTGCCAGCAGCAGGGGCCCAGCGGGACCCTACAATGAGCAGTTCTTC.

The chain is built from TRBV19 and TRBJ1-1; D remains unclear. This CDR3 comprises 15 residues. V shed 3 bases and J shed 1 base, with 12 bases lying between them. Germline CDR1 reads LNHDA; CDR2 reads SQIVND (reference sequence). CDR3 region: CASSIAAHPNTEAFF. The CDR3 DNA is TGTGCCAGTAGTATTGCTGCGCACCCGAACACTGAAGCTTTCTTT.

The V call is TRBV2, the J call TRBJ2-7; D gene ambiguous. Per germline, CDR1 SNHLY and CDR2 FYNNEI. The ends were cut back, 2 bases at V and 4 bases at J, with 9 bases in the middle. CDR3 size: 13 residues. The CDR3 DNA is TGTGCCAGCAGTGAACAGTTCCCTTACGAGCAGTACTTC. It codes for CASSEQFPYEQYF. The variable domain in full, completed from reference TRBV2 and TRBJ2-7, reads EPEVTQTPSHQVTQMGQEVILRCVPISNHLYFYWYRQILGQKVEFLVSFYNNEISEKSEIFDDQFSVERPDGSNFTLKIRSTKLEDSAMYFCASSEQFPYEQYFGPGTRLTVT.

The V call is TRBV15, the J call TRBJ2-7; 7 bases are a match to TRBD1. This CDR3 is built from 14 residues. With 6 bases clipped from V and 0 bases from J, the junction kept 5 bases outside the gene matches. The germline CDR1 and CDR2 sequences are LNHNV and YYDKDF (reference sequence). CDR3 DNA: TGTGCCACCAGGGGACAGCTAAACTCCTACGAGCAGTACTTC. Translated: CATRGQLNSYEQYF.

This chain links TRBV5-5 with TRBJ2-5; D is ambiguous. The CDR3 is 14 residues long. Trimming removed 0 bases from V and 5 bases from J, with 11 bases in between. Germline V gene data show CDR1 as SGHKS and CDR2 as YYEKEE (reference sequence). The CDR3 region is CASSLAEFSETQYF. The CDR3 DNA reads TGTGCCAGCAGCTTGGCGGAGTTCTCCGAGACCCAGTACTTC. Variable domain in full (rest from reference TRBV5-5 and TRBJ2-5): DAGVTQSPTHLIKTRGQQVTLRCSPISGHKSVSWYQQVLGQGPQFIFQYYEKEERGRGNFPDRFSARQFPNYSSELNVNALLLGDSALYLCASSLAEFSETQYFGPGTRLLVL.

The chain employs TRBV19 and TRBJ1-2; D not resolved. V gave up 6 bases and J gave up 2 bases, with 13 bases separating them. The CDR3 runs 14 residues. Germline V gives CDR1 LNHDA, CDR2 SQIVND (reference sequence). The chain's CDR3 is CASSPSPGNYGYTF. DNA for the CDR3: TGTGCCAGTAGCCCCTCCCCCGGGAACTATGGCTACACCTTC.

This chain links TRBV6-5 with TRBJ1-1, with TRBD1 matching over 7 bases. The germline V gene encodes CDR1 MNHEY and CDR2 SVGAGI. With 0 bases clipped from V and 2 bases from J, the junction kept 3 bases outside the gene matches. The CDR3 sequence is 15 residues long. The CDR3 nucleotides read TGTGCCAGCAGTTACTCGCCAGGGGGAAACACTGAAGCTTTCTTT. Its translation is CASSYSPGGNTEAFF.

For the CDR3, the DNA is TGCGCCAGCACCCGAATCCCGGGACTAGTCCCCTACGAGCAGTACTTC. Protein sequence: CASTRIPGLVPYEQYF. V and J are TRBV4-1 and TRBJ2-7; TRBD2 agrees at 8 bases. In germline, CDR1 is MGHRA, CDR2 YSYEKL. The CDR3 contains 16 residues. J lost 2 bases, V lost 7 bases, and 13 bases had no gene match.

CDR3 DNA: TGTGCCAGCCGACGGGGACAGCAAGAGACCCAGTACTTC. Its translation: CASRRGQQETQYF. The V call is TRBV19, the J call TRBJ2-5; 7 bases map to TRBD1. This CDR3 spans 13 amino acids. Trimming removed 9 bases from V and 2 bases from J; junction bases left unmatched: 6. Germline lookup yields CDR1 LNHDA and CDR2 SQIVND (reference sequence).

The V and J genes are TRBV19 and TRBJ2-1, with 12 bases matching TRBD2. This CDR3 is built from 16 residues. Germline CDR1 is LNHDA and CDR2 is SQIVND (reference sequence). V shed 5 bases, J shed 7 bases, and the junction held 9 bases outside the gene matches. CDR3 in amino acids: CASSPRLAGVGNEQFF. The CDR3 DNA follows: TGTGCCAGTAGTCCAAGACTAGCGGGAGTGGGAAATGAGCAGTTCTTC.

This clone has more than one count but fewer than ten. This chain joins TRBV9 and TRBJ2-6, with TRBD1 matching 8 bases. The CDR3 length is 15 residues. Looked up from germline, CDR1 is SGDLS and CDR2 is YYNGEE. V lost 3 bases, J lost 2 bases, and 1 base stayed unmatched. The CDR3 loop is CASSEDRAGANVLTF. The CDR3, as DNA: TGTGCCAGCAGCGAGGACAGGGCTGGGGCCAACGTCCTGACTTTC.

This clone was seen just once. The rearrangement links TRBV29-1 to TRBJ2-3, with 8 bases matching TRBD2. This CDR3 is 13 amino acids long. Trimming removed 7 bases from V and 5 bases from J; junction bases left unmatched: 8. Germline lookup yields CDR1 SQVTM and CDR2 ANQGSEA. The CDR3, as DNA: TGCAGCGCAGACACGGGAGGGATAGATACGCAGTATTTT. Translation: CSADTGGIDTQYF.

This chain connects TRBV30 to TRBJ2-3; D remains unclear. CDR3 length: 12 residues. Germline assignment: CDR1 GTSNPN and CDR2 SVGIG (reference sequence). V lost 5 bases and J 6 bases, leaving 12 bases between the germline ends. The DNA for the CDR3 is TGTGCCTGGGGTTTAGCAGCGGATACGCAGTATTTT. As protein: CAWGLAADTQYF.

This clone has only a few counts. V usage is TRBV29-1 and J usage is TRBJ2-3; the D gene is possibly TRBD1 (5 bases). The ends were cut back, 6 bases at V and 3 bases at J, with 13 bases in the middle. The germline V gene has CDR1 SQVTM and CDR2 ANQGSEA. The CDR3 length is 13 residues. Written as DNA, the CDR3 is TGCAGCGTCTCGACCCCAGGGACAGATACGCAGTATTTT. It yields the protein CSVSTPGTDTQYF.

The CDR3 here is CASSLRDYSYEQYF. DNA of the CDR3: TGTGCCAGCAGCCTCCGGGACTACTCCTACGAGCAGTACTTC. The chain carries TRBV5-5 and TRBJ2-7; 7 bases map to TRBD2. Unmatched junction bases numbered 4, after V lost 4 bases and J lost 0 bases. CDR3 length equals 14 residues. Looked up from germline, CDR1 is SGHKS and CDR2 is YYEKEE (reference sequence).

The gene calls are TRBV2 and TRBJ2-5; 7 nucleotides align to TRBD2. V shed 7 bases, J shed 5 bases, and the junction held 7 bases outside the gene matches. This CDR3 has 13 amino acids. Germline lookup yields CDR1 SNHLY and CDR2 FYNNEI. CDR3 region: CASTLEGGETQYF. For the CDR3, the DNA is TGTGCCAGCACCCTCGAGGGAGGGGAGACCCAGTACTTC.

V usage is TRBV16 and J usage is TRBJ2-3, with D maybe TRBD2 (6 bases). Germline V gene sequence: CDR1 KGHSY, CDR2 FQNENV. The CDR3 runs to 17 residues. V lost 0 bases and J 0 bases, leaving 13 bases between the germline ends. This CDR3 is CASSQSLGSGSTDTQYF. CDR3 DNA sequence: TGTGCCAGCAGCCAATCATTAGGTAGCGGCAGCACAGATACGCAGTATTTT.

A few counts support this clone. CDR3 DNA sequence: TGTGCCAGTAGATCTACAGGGATTTGGACGCTGCCTGAAGCTTTCTTT. This encodes CASRSTGIWTLPEAFF. This chain links TRBV19 with TRBJ1-1; TRBD1 is a possible D gene (6 bases). V lost 6 bases to trimming and J lost 6 bases, with 23 bases between them. The CDR3 covers 16 residues. Germline lookup yields CDR1 LNHDA and CDR2 SQIVND (reference sequence). Based on the CDR3 plus reference TRBV19 and TRBJ1-1, the full variable domain is DGGITQSPKYLFRKEGQNVTLSCEQNLNHDAMYWYRQDPGQGLRLIYYSQIVNDFQKGDIAEGYSVSREKKESFPLTVTSAQKNPTAFYLCASRSTGIWTLPEAFFGQGTRLTVV.

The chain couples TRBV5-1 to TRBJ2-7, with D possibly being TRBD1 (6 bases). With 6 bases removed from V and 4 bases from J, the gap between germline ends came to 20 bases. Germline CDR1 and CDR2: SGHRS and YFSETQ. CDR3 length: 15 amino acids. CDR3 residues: CASKDAARGIYEQYF. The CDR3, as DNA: TGCGCCAGCAAGGATGCGGCTAGGGGGATTTACGAGCAGTACTTC.